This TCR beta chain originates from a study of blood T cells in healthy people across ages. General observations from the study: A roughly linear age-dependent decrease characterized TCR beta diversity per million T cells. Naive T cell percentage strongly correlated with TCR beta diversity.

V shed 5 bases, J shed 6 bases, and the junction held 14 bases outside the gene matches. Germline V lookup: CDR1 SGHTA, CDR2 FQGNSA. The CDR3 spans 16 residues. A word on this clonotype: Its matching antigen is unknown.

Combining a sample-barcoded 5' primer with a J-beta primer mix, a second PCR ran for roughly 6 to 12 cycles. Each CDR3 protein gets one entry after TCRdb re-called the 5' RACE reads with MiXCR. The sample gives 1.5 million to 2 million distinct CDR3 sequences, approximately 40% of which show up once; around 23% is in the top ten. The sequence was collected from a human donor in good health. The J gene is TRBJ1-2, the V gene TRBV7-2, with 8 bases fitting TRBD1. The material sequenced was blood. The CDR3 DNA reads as TGTGCCAGCAGCCCATTGGCGGGCAGGGGGCTAGATGGCTACACCTTC. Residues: CASSPLAGRGLDGYTF. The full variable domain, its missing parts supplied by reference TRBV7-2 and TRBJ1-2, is GAGVSQSPSNKVTEKGKDVELRCDPISGHTALYWYRQSLGQGLEFLIYFQGNSAPDKSGLPSDRFSAERTGGSVSTLTIQRTQQEDSAVYLCASSPLAGRGLDGYTFGSGTRLTVV.